The sequence of this TCR beta chain was determined in a study of T cell repertoires in cytomegalovirus infection. At the level of the study: TCR beta signatures that were public indicated CMV infection and matching HLA type.

TCRdb processed the reads anew with MiXCR; each CDR3 protein has one entry. The sample includes roughly 300,000 distinct CDR3 sequences, around a tenth of them seen just once. V was shortened by 2 bases and J by 7 bases, with 22 bases between the two germline ends. The CDR3 consists of 16 residues. In germline, CDR1 is DFQATT, CDR2 SNEGSKA (reference sequence). The chain employs TRBV20-1 and TRBJ2-3; no reliable D call. This TCR came from a human donor in good health (CMV status not recorded). Some clones in this sample may be carry-over from other donors' samples. Sample: PBMCs. The CDR3 DNA is TGCAGTGCTAGATCGATGGGGAAGTCGGGCCTCTATACGCAGTATTTT. Its translation: CSARSMGKSGLYTQYF.